Shown below are 12 T cell receptor beta chains from a single sample sequenced in a study of shared clonotypes between healthy human individuals. Method: immunoSEQ multiplex PCR; TCRdb's copy keeps in-frame clones and lacks some. Among about 1.1 million clones listed, around 78% were seen once. Sequenced material: memory CD4+ T cells from PBMCs. Subset defined: CD45RA-negative fraction. The receptors originated from a man aged 18-30 years in good health. Some clones in this sample may be carry-over from other donors' samples.

This chain joins TRBV18 and TRBJ2-1; D possibly corresponds to TRBD1 (6 bases). The CDR3 runs to 15 residues. Germline V CDR1 and CDR2: KGHSH, LQKENI. The ends were cut back, 2 bases at V and 5 bases at J, with 13 bases in the middle. The CDR3 coding sequence is TGTGCCAGCTCACCAACCGCAGGGGCCAACAATGAGCAGTTCTTC. It yields the protein CASSPTAGANNEQFF.

This sequence joins TRBV28 and TRBJ2-1; D is uncertain. This CDR3 comprises 15 residues. Looked up from germline, CDR1 is MDHEN and CDR2 is SYDVKM. V was clipped by 7 bases and J by 6 bases, with 19 bases between them. The DNA for the CDR3 is TGTGCCAGCATCCCTCCGAGCCTACTGGCCAATGAGCAGTTCTTC. Amino acid sequence: CASIPPSLLANEQFF.

The rearrangement joins TRBV7-2 to TRBJ1-2; D perhaps matches TRBD1 (5 bases). CDR1 and CDR2 (germline): SGHTA, FQGNSA. V dropped 2 bases and J dropped 6 bases, with 13 bases sitting between them. The CDR3 consists of 14 residues. CDR3 residues: CASSLMEGQDGYTF. The CDR3 DNA reads as TGTGCCAGCAGCTTAATGGAGGGGCAGGATGGCTACACCTTC.

The chain joins TRBV23-1 to TRBJ1-4; TRBD1 agrees at 9 bases. TRBV23-1 belongs to the ORF category, with a function that is uncertain. CDR3 length: 20 amino acids. Germline trimming cut 5 bases from V and 8 bases from J; bases unmatched to any gene: 24. CDR3 protein: CASSWHLLTGGGGSEEKLFF. DNA of the CDR3: TGCGCCAGCAGTTGGCACCTCCTTACAGGGGGCGGAGGTTCGGAGGAAAAACTGTTTTTT.

CDR3 loop: CAWTLGGVDTGELFF. The CDR3 nucleotides read TGTGCCTGGACCCTCGGGGGGGTCGACACCGGGGAGCTGTTTTTT. This chain uses TRBV30 with TRBJ2-2; 8 positions agree with TRBD2. The CDR3 contains 15 residues. CDR1 and CDR2 from the germline V gene are GTSNPN and SVGIG (reference sequence). V was clipped by 4 bases and J by 3 bases; unmatched bases: 7.

The chain employs TRBV5-1 and TRBJ1-5; D ambiguous. Trimming pared 5 bases from V and 5 bases from J, leaving 11 bases between. The length of the CDR3 is 13 residues. CDR1 and CDR2 from the germline V gene are SGHRS and YFSETQ. CDR3 residues: CASRKDLDQPQHF. The CDR3 region has the DNA TGCGCCAGCAGAAAGGATTTGGATCAGCCCCAGCATTTT.

V gene TRBV7-9 combines with J gene TRBJ1-2, with D unclear. The germline V gene has CDR1 SEHNR and CDR2 FQNEAQ (reference sequence). V lost 5 bases to trimming and J lost 6 bases, with 16 bases between them. The CDR3 is made up of 14 amino acids. Here the CDR3 reads CASSPFGVFDGYTF. DNA for the CDR3: TGTGCCAGCAGCCCTTTCGGGGTGTTTGATGGCTACACCTTC.

The gene calls are TRBV2 and TRBJ2-3; tentative D call: TRBD2 (6 bases). Trimming removed 7 bases at V and 3 bases at J, with 14 bases between. Germline V gives CDR1 SNHLY, CDR2 FYNNEI. The CDR3 runs 14 residues. The CDR3 region has the DNA TGTGCCAGCACTTTGACTAGTGGGACAGATACGCAGTATTTT. Its translation is CASTLTSGTDTQYF. Looking up the rest from reference TRBV2 and TRBJ2-3 gives the full variable domain: EPEVTQTPSHQVTQMGQEVILRCVPISNHLYFYWYRQILGQKVEFLVSFYNNEISEKSEIFDDQFSVERPDGSNFTLKIRSTKLEDSAMYFCASTLTSGTDTQYFGPGTRLTVL.

The chain combines TRBV28 with TRBJ2-7; D is undetermined. CDR1 and CDR2 (germline): MDHEN, SYDVKM. Trimming cost V 7 bases and J 7 bases, with 17 bases left between them. The CDR3 has 13 residues. CDR3 residues: CASKTALRREQYF. The CDR3 DNA follows: TGTGCCAGCAAGACGGCACTACGAAGGGAGCAGTACTTC. The full variable domain, completed using reference TRBV28 and TRBJ2-7, is DVKVTQSSRYLVKRTGEKVFLECVQDMDHENMFWYRQDPGLGLRLIYFSYDVKMKEKGDIPEGYSVSREKKERFSLILESASTNQTSMYLCASKTALRREQYFGPGTRLTVT.

This clone has just a few counts. The chain recombines TRBV2 with TRBJ2-4, with unresolved D. CDR3 size: 11 residues. V was clipped by 7 bases and J by 8 bases, with 9 bases between them. From germline, CDR1 is SNHLY and CDR2 FYNNEI. CDR3 coding DNA: TGTGCCAGCACCAGCGTAGACATTCAGTACTTC. This codes for CASTSVDIQYF. Based on the CDR3 plus reference TRBV2 and TRBJ2-4, the full variable domain is EPEVTQTPSHQVTQMGQEVILRCVPISNHLYFYWYRQILGQKVEFLVSFYNNEISEKSEIFDDQFSVERPDGSNFTLKIRSTKLEDSAMYFCASTSVDIQYFGAGTRLSVL.

The rearrangement links TRBV29-1 to TRBJ1-1, with 8 bases aligning to TRBD1. The CDR3 length is 15 residues. The germline gives CDR1 SQVTM, CDR2 ANQGSEA. Germline trimming cut 0 bases from V and 3 bases from J; bases unmatched to any gene: 6. The CDR3 is CSVEDRTGGDTEAFF. The CDR3 DNA reads as TGCAGCGTTGAAGACCGTACAGGGGGAGACACTGAAGCTTTCTTT.

This chain joins TRBV7-2 and TRBJ2-5, with a weak D call TRBD2 (5 bases). CDR1 is SGHTA and CDR2 is FQGNSA in the germline V gene. V was trimmed by 4 bases and J by 5 bases, leaving 23 bases between them. This CDR3 region has 17 residues. As DNA, the CDR3 is TGTGCCAGCAGCTCAATTGGGTCTTCTAGCCTGGTGGAGACCCAGTACTTC. Translating it yields CASSSIGSSSLVETQYF.